This T cell receptor (beta chain) came from a study of blood T cell repertoires in COVID-19. Study details: PBMCs, B-cell-depleted T cells, or T cells were the source of the cDNA or gDNA that made up the material.

Germline V lookup: CDR1 LGHNA, CDR2 YNFKEQ. This CDR3 region has 15 residues. Trimming at V came to 0 bases and at J to 9 bases, leaving 4 bases not matched to a gene. Clones were read by immunoSEQ multiplex PCR, and TCRdb kept only the in-frame ones, dropping some. The profile shows 65,000 or so clones, around 90% of them singletons. The clonotype comes from a human donor with acute or convalescent COVID-19. The donor label of this sample is uncertain. The chain carries TRBV4-2 and TRBJ1-5; TRBD1 matches at 11 bases. Sequenced sample: peripheral blood. The CDR3 DNA sequence: TGTGCCAGCAGCCAAGATGGGACAGGGGGTAGGCCCCAGCATTTT. Encoded protein: CASSQDGTGGRPQHF.